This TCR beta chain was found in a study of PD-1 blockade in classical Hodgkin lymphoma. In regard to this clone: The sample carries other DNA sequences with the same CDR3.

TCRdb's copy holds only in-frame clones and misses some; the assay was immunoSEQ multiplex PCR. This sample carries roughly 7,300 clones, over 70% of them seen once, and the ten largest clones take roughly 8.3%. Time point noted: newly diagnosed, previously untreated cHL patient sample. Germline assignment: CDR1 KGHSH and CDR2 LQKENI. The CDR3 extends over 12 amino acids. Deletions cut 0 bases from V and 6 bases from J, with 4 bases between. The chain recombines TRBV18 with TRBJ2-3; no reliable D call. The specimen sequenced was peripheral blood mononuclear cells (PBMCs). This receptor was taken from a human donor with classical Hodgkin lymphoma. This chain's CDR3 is CASSPPGDTQYF. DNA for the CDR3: TGTGCCAGCTCACCACCGGGGGATACGCAGTATTTT. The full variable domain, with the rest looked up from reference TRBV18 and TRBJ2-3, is NAGVMQNPRHLVRRRGQEARLRCSPMKGHSHVYWYRQLPEEGLKFMVYLQKENIIDESGMPKERFSAEFPKEGPSILRIQQVVRGDSAAYFCASSPPGDTQYFGPGTRLTVL.